What follows are 25 T cell receptor beta chains derived from one specimen sequenced in a study of shared clonotypes between healthy human individuals. Only CD45RO-negative cells positively selected for CCR7 counted as naive CD8 cells, so terminally differentiated effector memory CD45RA+ cells were excluded. TCRdb keeps only in-frame clones here, not all; method: immunoSEQ multiplex PCR. In the table there are about 1,900,000 clones, roughly 95% of which are singletons. Source material: naive CD8+ T cells sorted from blood. These TCRs come from a man younger than 35 in good health.

Only a few counts were recorded for this clone. Other DNA sequences from this sample encode an identical CDR3 as well. The V gene is TRBV27, the J gene TRBJ2-7, with D possibly matching TRBD1 (6 bases). Per germline, CDR1 MNHEY and CDR2 SMNVEV (reference sequence). The CDR3 contains 13 residues. V lost 3 bases, J lost 2 bases, and 8 bases lay in between. For the CDR3, the DNA is TGTGCCAGCAGTTTGGACAGCACCTACGAGCAGTACTTC. It translates to CASSLDSTYEQYF.

This chain connects TRBV4-1 to TRBJ1-2; D possibly corresponds to TRBD1 (5 bases). Germline V gene data show CDR1 as MGHRA and CDR2 as YSYEKL. V shed 0 bases and J shed 4 bases, with 15 bases lying between them. The CDR3 has 16 amino acids. DNA for the CDR3: TGCGCCAGCAGCCAAGATCGAACAGGCGACCCCTATGGCTACACCTTC. Translating it yields CASSQDRTGDPYGYTF.

The chain carries TRBV7-9 and TRBJ2-1, with 7 bases identical to TRBD2. Germline V CDR1 and CDR2: SEHNR, FQNEAQ (reference sequence). This CDR3 is built from 17 residues. The V and J ends lost 5 bases and 5 bases, in that order; junction bases with no gene match: 15. The DNA of the CDR3 is TGTGCCAGCAGCCCTTACCTTGGGAGCGGGGTCGACAATGAGCAGTTCTTC. It yields the protein CASSPYLGSGVDNEQFF.

J is TRBJ2-6 and V is TRBV2; possibly TRBD1 or TRBD2 for D (6 bases each). There are 16 residues in the CDR3. V lost 1 base to trimming and J lost 3 bases, with 10 bases between them. Germline V gene lookup returns CDR1 SNHLY and CDR2 FYNNEI. This CDR3 reads CASSEGGGSGANVLTF. The CDR3 DNA reads as TGTGCCAGCAGTGAAGGAGGGGGGAGTGGGGCCAACGTCCTGACTTTC.

This chain joins TRBV29-1 and TRBJ2-1; 12 bases are shared with TRBD2. Trimming removed 6 bases from V and 3 bases from J; junction bases left unmatched: 6. From germline, CDR1 is SQVTM and CDR2 ANQGSEA. This CDR3 region has 15 residues. The CDR3 nucleotides are TGCAGCGTCCCCGGGACTAGCGGGTTCTACAATGAGCAGTTCTTC. It yields the protein CSVPGTSGFYNEQFF.

This sequence joins TRBV27 and TRBJ1-5; perhaps TRBD1 as D (5 bases). From germline, CDR1 is MNHEY and CDR2 SMNVEV (reference sequence). V lost 6 bases and J lost 4, with 10 bases in between. CDR3 length: 13 residues. CDR3 residues: CASSWGFNQPQHF. CDR3 nucleotide sequence: TGTGCCAGCAGCTGGGGGTTTAATCAGCCCCAGCATTTT.

The V and J genes are TRBV7-8 and TRBJ2-1, with 13 bases lining up with TRBD2. CDR1 is SGHVS, CDR2 FQNEAQ, per germline. The CDR3 extends over 18 amino acids. J lost 2 bases, V lost 5 bases, and 9 bases had no gene match. The CDR3 loop reads CASSQGLAGAAAYNEQFF. CDR3 in DNA: TGTGCCAGCAGCCAAGGACTAGCGGGAGCCGCCGCCTACAATGAGCAGTTCTTC.

The V gene is TRBV4-1, the J gene TRBJ1-2; D is undetermined. Germline CDR1 MGHRA, CDR2 YSYEKL. Trimming cost V 2 bases and J 8 bases, with 12 bases left between them. The CDR3 spans 13 residues. CDR3 in amino acids: CASSQSGGKGYTF. CDR3 bases: TGCGCCAGCAGCCAATCGGGTGGAAAGGGCTACACCTTC.

To note about this clone: Within the sample, other DNA sequences also encode this same CDR3. The chain joins TRBV5-1 to TRBJ2-7, with no clear D. Trimming took 1 base from V and 2 from J, leaving 7 bases between them. This CDR3 has 13 amino acids. The germline V gene has CDR1 SGHRS and CDR2 YFSETQ. The CDR3: CASSLSPAYEQYF. The CDR3 region has the DNA TGCGCCAGCAGCTTGTCCCCCGCCTACGAGCAGTACTTC.

This rearrangement joins TRBV7-9 to TRBJ2-7; D gene unclear. The CDR3 contains 14 residues. Germline-derived CDR1 and CDR2 are SEHNR and FQNEAQ (reference sequence). V lost 3 bases and J lost 3, with 12 bases in between. The CDR3 loop reads CASSFSETDYEQYF. The CDR3 nucleotides read TGTGCCAGCAGCTTCTCCGAGACGGACTACGAGCAGTACTTC.

CDR3 loop: CAISESGSYYEQYF. The CDR3 nucleotides read TGTGCCATCAGTGAGTCGGGCAGTTACTACGAGCAGTACTTC. This chain connects TRBV10-3 to TRBJ2-7; D not certain. Germline values: CDR1 ENHRY, CDR2 SYGVKD. The V and J ends lost 0 bases and 3 bases respectively, with 9 bases between them. The CDR3 sequence is 14 residues long.

Concerning this clone: Other DNA sequences in this sample translate to the same CDR3. The chain links TRBV11-2 to TRBJ1-1, with D unresolved. The CDR3 extends over 14 amino acids. Germline values: CDR1 SGHAT, CDR2 FQNNGV. Trimming stripped 3 bases from V and 1 base from J, with 9 bases between. CDR3 coding DNA: TGTGCCAGCAGCTTGGAGGGCTGGAACACTGAAGCTTTCTTT. This gives the protein CASSLEGWNTEAFF. The variable domain in full, with the rest retrieved from reference TRBV11-2 and TRBJ1-1, is EAGVAQSPRYKIIEKRQSVAFWCNPISGHATLYWYQQILGQGPKLLIQFQNNGVVDDSQLPKDRFSAERLKGVDSTLKIQPAKLEDSAVYLCASSLEGWNTEAFFGQGTRLTVV.

The CDR3 region has the DNA TGTGCCAGCAGTGGGGGGGAACAGGGGCCAACCTACGAGCAGTACTTC. Its protein is CASSGGEQGPTYEQYF. The chain carries TRBV2 and TRBJ2-7; D possibly corresponds to TRBD1 (7 bases). Germline assignment: CDR1 SNHLY and CDR2 FYNNEI. The CDR3 is 16 residues long. Trimming stripped 4 bases from V and 2 bases from J, with 18 bases between.

This chain joins TRBV11-2 and TRBJ1-6; 8 bases fit TRBD1. CDR1 is SGHAT and CDR2 is FQNNGV in the germline V gene. The length of the CDR3 is 12 residues. Trimming took 5 bases from V and 11 from J; bases not matched to a gene: 2. CDR3 residues: CASSTGGPPLHF. CDR3 nucleotide sequence: TGTGCCAGCAGCACAGGGGGGCCACCCCTCCACTTT.

V is TRBV27 and J is TRBJ2-5; the D gene is possibly TRBD1 (5 bases). The CDR3 consists of 13 residues. The germline V gene encodes CDR1 MNHEY and CDR2 SMNVEV (reference sequence). The V end lost 4 bases, the J end lost 6 bases, and 12 bases lay between the germline ends. CDR3 region: CASSWGQLQTQYF. CDR3 in DNA: TGTGCCAGCAGTTGGGGCCAACTGCAGACCCAGTACTTC.

The V and J genes are TRBV29-1 and TRBJ2-7; 8 bases fit TRBD1. The germline gives CDR1 SQVTM, CDR2 ANQGSEA. Unmatched junction bases numbered 4, after V lost 1 base and J lost 2 bases. The CDR3 has 14 amino acids. CDR3 DNA sequence: TGCAGCGTTGAAGCCGGGACAGGTACCTACGAGCAGTACTTC. Translation: CSVEAGTGTYEQYF.

The chain links TRBV30 to TRBJ1-1; 9 positions agree with TRBD1. V was pared by 0 bases and J by 4 bases, with 9 bases of the junction left unmatched. The CDR3 totals 16 residues. The germline V gene encodes CDR1 GTSNPN and CDR2 SVGIG (reference sequence). DNA for the CDR3: TGTGCCTGGAGTGTAGGGACAGGGTTGCGAGGCACTGAAGCTTTCTTT. This translates into CAWSVGTGLRGTEAFF.

This chain uses TRBV25-1 with TRBJ2-3; 7 nucleotides line up with TRBD2. J lost 0 bases, V lost 11 bases, and 5 bases had no gene match. CDR1 is MGHDK, CDR2 SYGVNS, per germline. The CDR3 runs to 13 residues. CDR3 loop: CAAGEGSTDTQYF. In DNA, the CDR3 is TGTGCCGCCGGGGAGGGTAGCACAGATACGCAGTATTTT.

Of note for this clone: This CDR3 is also generated by other DNA sequences in the sample. The CDR3 region is CASSPWDSDEQYF. The CDR3, as DNA: TGTGCCAGCAGCCCATGGGACAGTGACGAGCAGTACTTC. This chain links TRBV9 with TRBJ2-7; 7 bases align to TRBD1. The CDR3 extends over 13 amino acids. Germline V gene sequence: CDR1 SGDLS, CDR2 YYNGEE. Trimming took 4 bases from V and 5 from J; bases not matched to a gene: 6.

V usage is TRBV7-9 and J usage is TRBJ2-1; TRBD2 aligns across 8 bases. V gave up 7 bases and J gave up 3 bases; unmatched junction bases: 8. Per germline, CDR1 SEHNR and CDR2 FQNEAQ (reference sequence). This CDR3 is built from 15 residues. In DNA, the CDR3 is TGTGCCAGCATCCATGGCCGGGGGGGCTACAATGAGCAGTTCTTC. Amino acid sequence: CASIHGRGGYNEQFF.

This clone appeared once. This chain connects TRBV15 to TRBJ2-7; perhaps TRBD1 as D (5 bases). The CDR3 is made up of 15 amino acids. Trimming left V 6 bases short and J 5 bases short, with 20 bases between. Looked up from germline, CDR1 is LNHNV and CDR2 is YYDKDF (reference sequence). CDR3 in amino acids: CATSHRGGVGDEQYF. The CDR3 region has the DNA TGTGCCACCAGTCATAGGGGTGGAGTTGGAGACGAGCAGTACTTC.

The chain uses TRBV7-9 and TRBJ2-3; 8 nucleotides line up with TRBD2. The CDR3 is made up of 14 amino acids. Trimming took 9 bases from V and 3 from J; bases not matched to a gene: 8. CDR1 and CDR2 from the germline V gene are SEHNR and FQNEAQ (reference sequence). CDR3 coding DNA: TGTGCCAGTCAAGCGGGAGTACGTACAGATACGCAGTATTTT. It encodes CASQAGVRTDTQYF.

This chain joins TRBV28 and TRBJ1-2; D possibly corresponds to TRBD1 (5 bases). CDR3 length: 12 amino acids. Germline CDR1 MDHEN, CDR2 SYDVKM. Trimming removed 3 bases from V and 6 bases from J, with 8 bases in between. The CDR3: CASSFSGNGYTF. CDR3 nucleotides: TGTGCCAGCAGTTTTTCAGGGAATGGCTACACCTTC.

The V and J genes are TRBV5-6 and TRBJ2-5; 9 nucleotides line up with TRBD2. V was pared by 2 bases and J by 7 bases, with 9 bases of the junction left unmatched. The V gene's germline CDR1 is SGHDT and CDR2 YYEEEE. The CDR3 runs to 15 residues. CDR3 sequence (DNA): TGTGCCAGCAGCTTCCGAGCGGGAGGCTTGGGGACCCAGTACTTC. It is translated as CASSFRAGGLGTQYF.

Regarding this clone: Other DNA sequences in the sample encode the same CDR3. This sequence joins TRBV27 and TRBJ2-2, with D uncertain. Trimming removed 2 bases at V and 2 bases at J, with 6 bases between. CDR1 is MNHEY, CDR2 SMNVEV, per germline (reference sequence). The CDR3 is made up of 14 amino acids. The CDR3 protein is CASSLSPNTGELFF. CDR3 bases: TGTGCCAGCAGTTTAAGCCCCAACACCGGGGAGCTGTTTTTT.